This T cell receptor (beta chain) was captured by sequencing in a study of T cell changes during pregnancy in multiple sclerosis. TCRdb's table, derived via immunoSEQ multiplex PCR, lists solely in-frame clones and lacks some. This table has 25,000 to 35,000 clones, around 90% appearing once. The CDR3 has 15 residues. V lost 5 bases and J 3 bases, leaving 17 bases between the germline ends. The germline gives CDR1 GTSNPN, CDR2 SVGIG (reference sequence). The chain uses TRBV30 and TRBJ1-3, with a tentative D call TRBD1 (5 bases). This receptor was obtained from a female donor in good health, enrolled as a control in a pregnancy study. This sample comprised peripheral blood, obtained in the first trimester of pregnancy. Here the CDR3 reads CAWDPGLTYGNTIYF. The CDR3 bases are TGTGCCTGGGATCCGGGACTTACATATGGAAACACCATATATTTT.